The clone carrying this T cell receptor beta chain appeared many times. The time point is: after trial treatment. Treatment described: LDRT plus nivolumab, ipilimumab, low-dose cyclophosphamide and aspirin (RACIN trial). Donors were treated with nivolumab, ipilimumab, aspirin, and low-dose cyclophosphamide and radiotherapy. The CDR3 has 16 amino acids. V lost 6 bases and J lost 2, with 18 bases in between. This sample stems from a study of low-dose radiotherapy and immunotherapy resistance in tumors. Overall study: Cohort 2 received 1 Gy per fraction every two weeks, totaling 13 Gy over 26 weeks. Intravenous ipilimumab 1 mg/kg every six weeks was given with nivolumab 240 mg every two weeks.

Primers targeting TRAV and TRBV primed first-strand cDNA, covering alpha and beta chains. It was with a constant-region primer and a V-primer adapter that TCRs were amplified over around 19 PCR cycles. Each CDR3 protein gets one entry after TCRdb re-called the reads with MiXCR. The sample has 85,000 to 95,000 distinct CDR3 sequences; approximately 22% are singletons. The chain recombines TRBV12-3 or TRBV12-4 with TRBJ2-3; D uncertain. The TCR originated in a female donor with ovarian cancer. The source was PBMCs, collected after low-dose radiotherapy plus immunotherapy. This chain's CDR3 is CASSRPSEAYTDTQYF. DNA of the CDR3: TGTGCCAGCAGCCGCCCCTCTGAAGCCTACACAGATACGCAGTATTTT.